This entry features one TCR beta chain sequence. RNA amounts of roughly 0.5 to 1 ug underwent reverse transcription with random hexamers. TCRdb reanalysed the immunoSEQ multiplex PCR reads using MiXCR and keeps one entry per CDR3 protein. Among 200,000 to 250,000 distinct CDR3 sequences listed, approximately 95% were seen once. V was trimmed by 5 bases and J by 7 bases, leaving 20 bases between them. Germline CDR1 reads DFQATT; CDR2 reads SNEGSKA (reference sequence). The CDR3 loop spans 14 amino acids. These data are taken from a study of CD8 T cells in Susac syndrome. This clonotype originated in a human donor with multiple sclerosis. The chain has TRBV20-1 and TRBJ1-2; perhaps TRBD1 as D (6 bases). Sequencing used CD4+ T cells from PBMCs. The CDR3 spells CSALVPGVLPGYTF. CDR3 sequence (DNA): TGCAGTGCTCTCGTCCCAGGGGTGCTCCCTGGCTACACCTTC.